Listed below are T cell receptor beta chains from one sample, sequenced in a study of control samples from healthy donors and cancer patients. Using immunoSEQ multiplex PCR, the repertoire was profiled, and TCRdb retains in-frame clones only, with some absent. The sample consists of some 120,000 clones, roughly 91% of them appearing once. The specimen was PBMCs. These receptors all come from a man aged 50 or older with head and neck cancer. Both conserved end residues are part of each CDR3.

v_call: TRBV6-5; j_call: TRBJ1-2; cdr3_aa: CASSPGADYGYTF
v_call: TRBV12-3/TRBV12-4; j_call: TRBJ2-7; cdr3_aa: CASALGEGYEQYF
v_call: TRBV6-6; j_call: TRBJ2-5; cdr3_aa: CASSRLARETQYF
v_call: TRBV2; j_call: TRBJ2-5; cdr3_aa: CASSGGLAGDQETQYF
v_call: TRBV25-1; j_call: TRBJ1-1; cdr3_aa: CATRGGNTEAFF
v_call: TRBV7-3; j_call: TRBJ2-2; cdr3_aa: CASSRGTEDTGELFF
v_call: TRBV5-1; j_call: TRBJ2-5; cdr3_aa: CASSPRGDQETQYF
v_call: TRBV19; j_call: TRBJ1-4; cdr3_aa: CASSPGGGSTTNEKLFF
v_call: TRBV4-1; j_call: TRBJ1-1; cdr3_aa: CASSQEVGTPTTEAFF
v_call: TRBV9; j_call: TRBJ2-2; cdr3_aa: CASSPRDRGTGELFF
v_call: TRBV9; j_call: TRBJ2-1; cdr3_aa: CASSVAYSRAYNEQFF
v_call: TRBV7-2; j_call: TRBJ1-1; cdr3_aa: CASSLVGQGFGMNTEAFF
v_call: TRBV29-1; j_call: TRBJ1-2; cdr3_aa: CSVEGRTGRGYTF
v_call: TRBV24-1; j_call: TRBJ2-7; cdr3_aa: CATRSRLYEQYF
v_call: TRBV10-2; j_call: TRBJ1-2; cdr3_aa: CASRPAGGQGMFKAF
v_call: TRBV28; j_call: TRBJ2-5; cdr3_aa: CASSFSGLQETQYF
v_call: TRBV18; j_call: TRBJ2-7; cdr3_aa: CASSPRTLVHEQYF
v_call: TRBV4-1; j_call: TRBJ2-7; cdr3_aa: CASSQTLAGGTYEQYF
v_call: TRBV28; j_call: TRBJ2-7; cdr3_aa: CASSLSDGYEQYF
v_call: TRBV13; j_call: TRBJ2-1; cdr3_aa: CASSLASLLAGGSSSYNEQFF